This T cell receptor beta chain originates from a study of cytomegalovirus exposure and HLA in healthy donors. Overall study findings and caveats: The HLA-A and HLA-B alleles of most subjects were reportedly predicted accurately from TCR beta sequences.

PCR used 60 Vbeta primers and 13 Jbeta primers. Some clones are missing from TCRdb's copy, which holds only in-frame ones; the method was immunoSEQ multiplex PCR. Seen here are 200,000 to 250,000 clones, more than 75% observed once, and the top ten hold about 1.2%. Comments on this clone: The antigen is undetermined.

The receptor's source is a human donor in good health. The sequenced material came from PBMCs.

The CDR3 nucleotides are TGTGCCAGCAGCTTAATCACGGGTCTCACCTCATACAATGAGCAGTTCTTC. Translation: CASSLITGLTSYNEQFF. J is TRBJ2-1 and V is TRBV7-9; D is unresolved. Deletions cut 2 bases from V and 4 bases from J, with 18 bases between. This CDR3 has 17 amino acids. Germline V gives CDR1 SEHNR, CDR2 FQNEAQ (reference sequence).